This T cell receptor (beta chain) was identified during a study of blood T cell repertoires in COVID-19. Study information: Specimens from acute and convalescent COVID-19 originated in the United States, Italy and Spain. PBMCs, B-cell-depleted T cells, or T cells provided the cDNA or gDNA that made up the material.

In this sample, this clone turned up once. Germline V CDR1 and CDR2: SGHRS, YFSETQ. Unmatched junction bases numbered 10, after V lost 3 bases and J lost 2 bases. This CDR3 has 17 amino acids. Authors' methods: Quantification of nucleated cells was approximated via reference gene primer amplification. The table came from immunoSEQ multiplex PCR; TCRdb's copy has only in-frame clones and leaves some out. That table is the source of V, J and clone size, and D and trimming were worked out from the DNA. The repertoire holds over 75,000 clones, with under 95% as singletons. The J gene is TRBJ2-1, the V gene TRBV5-1; TRBD2 agrees at 8 bases. This clonotype originated in a human donor with active COVID-19. The donor label of this sample is uncertain. The sample taken for sequencing was peripheral blood. For the CDR3, the DNA is TGCGCCAGCAGCTCTATCTCTCTAGCGGGTGCCTACAATGAGCAGTTCTTC. Its translation is CASSSISLAGAYNEQFF.